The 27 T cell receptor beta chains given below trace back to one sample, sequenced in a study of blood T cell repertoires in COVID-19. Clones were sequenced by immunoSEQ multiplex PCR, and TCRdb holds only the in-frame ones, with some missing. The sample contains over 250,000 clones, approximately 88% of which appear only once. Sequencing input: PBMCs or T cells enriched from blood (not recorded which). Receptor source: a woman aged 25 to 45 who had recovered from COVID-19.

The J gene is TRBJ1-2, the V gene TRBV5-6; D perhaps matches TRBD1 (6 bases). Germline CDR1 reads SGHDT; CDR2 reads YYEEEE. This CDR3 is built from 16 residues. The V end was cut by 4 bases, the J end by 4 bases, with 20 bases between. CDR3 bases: TGTGCCAGCAGCCAATTAGGGGTGGACAGCAGCTATGGCTACACCTTC. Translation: CASSQLGVDSSYGYTF.

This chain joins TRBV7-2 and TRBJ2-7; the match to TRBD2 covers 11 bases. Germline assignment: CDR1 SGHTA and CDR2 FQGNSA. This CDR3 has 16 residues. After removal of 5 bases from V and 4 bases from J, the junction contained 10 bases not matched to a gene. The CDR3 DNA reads TGTGCCAGCAGCCCAACTCGGACTAGCGGGCCATACGAGCAGTACTTC. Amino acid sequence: CASSPTRTSGPYEQYF.

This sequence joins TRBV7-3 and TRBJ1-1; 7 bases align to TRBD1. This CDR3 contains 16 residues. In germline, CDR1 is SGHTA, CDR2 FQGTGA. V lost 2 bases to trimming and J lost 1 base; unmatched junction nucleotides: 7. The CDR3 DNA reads TGTGCCAGCAGCTTAGCCCCCGGACAGGCGAACACTGAAGCTTTCTTT. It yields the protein CASSLAPGQANTEAFF. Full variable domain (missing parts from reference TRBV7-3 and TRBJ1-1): GAGVSQTPSNKVTEKGKYVELRCDPISGHTALYWYRQSLGQGPEFLIYFQGTGAADDSGLPNDRFFAVRPEGSVSTLKIQRTERGDSAVYLCASSLAPGQANTEAFFGQGTRLTVV.

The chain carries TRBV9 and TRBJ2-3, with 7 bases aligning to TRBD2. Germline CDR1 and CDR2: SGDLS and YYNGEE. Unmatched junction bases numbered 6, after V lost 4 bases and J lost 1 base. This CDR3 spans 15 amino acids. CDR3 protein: CASSPRGGGTDTQYF. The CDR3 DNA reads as TGTGCCAGCAGCCCCCGCGGGGGAGGCACAGATACGCAGTATTTT.

The CDR3, as DNA: TGTGCCAGCAGCTCCGTCTACGAGCAGTACTTC. It codes for CASSSVYEQYF. The genes are TRBV7-2 and TRBJ2-7; the D is unclear. Germline CDR1 SGHTA, CDR2 FQGNSA. The CDR3 loop spans 11 amino acids. The germline V and J ends were trimmed by 4 bases and 3 bases, with 4 bases remaining between them.

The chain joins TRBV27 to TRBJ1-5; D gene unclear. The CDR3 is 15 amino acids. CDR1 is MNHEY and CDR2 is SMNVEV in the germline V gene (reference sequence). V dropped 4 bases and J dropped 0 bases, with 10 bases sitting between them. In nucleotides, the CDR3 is TGTGCCAGCAGTTCAAACAGCCATAGCAATCAGCCCCAGCATTTT. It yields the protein CASSSNSHSNQPQHF.

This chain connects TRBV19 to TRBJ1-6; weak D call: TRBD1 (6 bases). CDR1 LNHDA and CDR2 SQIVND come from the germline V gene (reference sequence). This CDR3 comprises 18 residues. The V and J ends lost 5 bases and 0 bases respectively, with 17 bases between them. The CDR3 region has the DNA TGTGCCAGTAGTGGCCCCAGGGGCGTCAGCTCCTATAATTCACCCCTCCACTTT. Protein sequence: CASSGPRGVSSYNSPLHF. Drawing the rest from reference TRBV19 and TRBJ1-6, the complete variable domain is DGGITQSPKYLFRKEGQNVTLSCEQNLNHDAMYWYRQDPGQGLRLIYYSQIVNDFQKGDIAEGYSVSREKKESFPLTVTSAQKNPTAFYLCASSGPRGVSSYNSPLHFGNGTRLTVT.

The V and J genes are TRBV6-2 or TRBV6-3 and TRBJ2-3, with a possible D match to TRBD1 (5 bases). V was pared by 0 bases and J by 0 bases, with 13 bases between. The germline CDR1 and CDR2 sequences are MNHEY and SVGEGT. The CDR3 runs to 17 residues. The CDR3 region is CASSYSGANPSTDTQYF. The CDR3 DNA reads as TGTGCCAGCAGTTACTCTGGGGCGAACCCCAGCACAGATACGCAGTATTTT.

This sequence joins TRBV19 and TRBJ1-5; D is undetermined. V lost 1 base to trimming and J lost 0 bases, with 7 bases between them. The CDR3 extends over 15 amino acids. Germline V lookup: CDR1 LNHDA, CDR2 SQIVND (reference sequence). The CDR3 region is CASSIASDSNQPQHF. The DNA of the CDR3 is TGTGCCAGTAGTATAGCCAGCGATAGCAATCAGCCCCAGCATTTT.

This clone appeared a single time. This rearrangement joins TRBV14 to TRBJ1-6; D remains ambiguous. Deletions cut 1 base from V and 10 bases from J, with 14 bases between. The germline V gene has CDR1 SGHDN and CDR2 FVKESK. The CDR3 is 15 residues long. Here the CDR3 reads CASSQVHSSGSPLHF. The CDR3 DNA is TGTGCCAGCAGCCAAGTACACTCCTCAGGATCACCCCTCCACTTT.

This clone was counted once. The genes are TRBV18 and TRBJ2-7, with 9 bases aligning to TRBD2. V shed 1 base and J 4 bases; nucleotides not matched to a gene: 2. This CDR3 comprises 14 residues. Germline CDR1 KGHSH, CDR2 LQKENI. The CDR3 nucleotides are TGTGCCAGCTCACCACTAGCGGGAGATTACGAGCAGTACTTC. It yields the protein CASSPLAGDYEQYF.

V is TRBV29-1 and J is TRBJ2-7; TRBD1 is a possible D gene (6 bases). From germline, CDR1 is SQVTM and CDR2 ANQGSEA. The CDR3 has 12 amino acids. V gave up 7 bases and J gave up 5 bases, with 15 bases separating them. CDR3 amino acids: CSGTGTMHEQYF. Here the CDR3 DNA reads TGCAGCGGCACCGGGACAATGCACGAGCAGTACTTC.

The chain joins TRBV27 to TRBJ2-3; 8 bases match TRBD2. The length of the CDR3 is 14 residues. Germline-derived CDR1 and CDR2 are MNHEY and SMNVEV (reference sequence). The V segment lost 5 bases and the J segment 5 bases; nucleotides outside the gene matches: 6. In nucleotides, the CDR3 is TGTGCCAGCAGTCCGGGACTAGAGCGAGATACGCAGTATTTT. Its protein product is CASSPGLERDTQYF.

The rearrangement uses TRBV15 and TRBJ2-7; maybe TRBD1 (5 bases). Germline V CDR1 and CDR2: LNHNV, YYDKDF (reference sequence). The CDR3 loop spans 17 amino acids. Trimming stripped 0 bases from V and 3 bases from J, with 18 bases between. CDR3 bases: TGTGCCACCAGCAGAGAGGCAACAGGACCACTGCGCTACGAGCAGTACTTC. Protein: CATSREATGPLRYEQYF.

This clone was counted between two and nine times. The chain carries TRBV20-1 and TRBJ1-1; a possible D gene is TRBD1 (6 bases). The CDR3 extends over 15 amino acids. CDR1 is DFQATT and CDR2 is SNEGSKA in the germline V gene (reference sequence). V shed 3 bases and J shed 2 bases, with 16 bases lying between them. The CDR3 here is CSASFGQTFNTEAFF. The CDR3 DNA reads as TGCAGTGCTAGTTTTGGACAGACCTTTAACACTGAAGCTTTCTTT.

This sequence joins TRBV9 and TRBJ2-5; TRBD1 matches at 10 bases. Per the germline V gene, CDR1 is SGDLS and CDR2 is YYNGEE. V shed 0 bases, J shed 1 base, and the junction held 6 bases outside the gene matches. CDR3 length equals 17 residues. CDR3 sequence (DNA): TGTGCCAGCAGCGTAGGAGGACAGGGGGGGACCCAAGAGACCCAGTACTTC. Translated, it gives CASSVGGQGGTQETQYF.

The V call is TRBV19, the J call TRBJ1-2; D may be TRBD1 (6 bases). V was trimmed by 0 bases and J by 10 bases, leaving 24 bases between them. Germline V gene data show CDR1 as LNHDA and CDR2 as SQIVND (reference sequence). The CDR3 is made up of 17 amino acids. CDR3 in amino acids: CASSIDLREAGADDYTF. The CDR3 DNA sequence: TGTGCCAGTAGTATAGATCTTCGAGAGGCGGGGGCGGATGACTACACCTTC.

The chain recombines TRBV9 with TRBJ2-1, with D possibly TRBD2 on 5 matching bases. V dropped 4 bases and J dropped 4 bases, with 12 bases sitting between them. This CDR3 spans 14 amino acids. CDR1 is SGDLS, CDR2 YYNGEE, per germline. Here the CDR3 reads CASSPRTGYNEQFF. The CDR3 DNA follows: TGTGCCAGCAGCCCCCGGACTGGATACAATGAGCAGTTCTTC.

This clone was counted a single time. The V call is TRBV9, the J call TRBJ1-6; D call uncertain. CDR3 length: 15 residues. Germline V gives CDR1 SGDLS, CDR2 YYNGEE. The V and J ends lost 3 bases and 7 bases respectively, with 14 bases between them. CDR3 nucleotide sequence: TGTGCCAGCAGCGCCCGACAAGGAGGGAATTCACCCCTCCACTTT. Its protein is CASSARQGGNSPLHF.

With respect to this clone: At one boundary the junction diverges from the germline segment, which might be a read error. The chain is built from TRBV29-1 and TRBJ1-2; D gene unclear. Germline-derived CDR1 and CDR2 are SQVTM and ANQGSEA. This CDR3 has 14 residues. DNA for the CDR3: TGCAGCGTTGTCCTTACAGAAGATCCCTATGGCTTCACCTTC. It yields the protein CSVVLTEDPYGFTF. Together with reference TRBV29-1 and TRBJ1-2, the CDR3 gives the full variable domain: SAVISQKPSRDICQRGTSLTIQCQVDSQVTMMFWYRQQPGQSLTLIATANQGSEATYESGFVIDKFPISRPNLTFSTLTVSNMSPEDSSIYLCSVVLTEDPYGFTFGSGTRLTVV.

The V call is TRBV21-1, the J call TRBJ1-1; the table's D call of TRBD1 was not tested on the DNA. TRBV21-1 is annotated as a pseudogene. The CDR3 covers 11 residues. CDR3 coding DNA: TGTGCCACCCTGTACAGGGGAGAAGCTTTCTTT. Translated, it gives CATLYRGEAFF.

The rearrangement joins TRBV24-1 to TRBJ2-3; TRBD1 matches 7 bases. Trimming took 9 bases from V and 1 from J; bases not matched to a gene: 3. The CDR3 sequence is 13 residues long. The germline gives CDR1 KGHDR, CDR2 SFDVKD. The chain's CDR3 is CATGQVGTDTQYF. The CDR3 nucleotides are TGTGCCACCGGACAGGTTGGCACAGATACGCAGTATTTT.

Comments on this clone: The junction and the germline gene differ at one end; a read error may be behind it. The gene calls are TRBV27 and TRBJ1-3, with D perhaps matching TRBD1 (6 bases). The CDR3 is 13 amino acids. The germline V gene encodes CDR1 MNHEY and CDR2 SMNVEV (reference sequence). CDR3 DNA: TGTGCCACCAGTCGGACAGAGGGAAACACCATATATTTT. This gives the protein CATSRTEGNTIYF.

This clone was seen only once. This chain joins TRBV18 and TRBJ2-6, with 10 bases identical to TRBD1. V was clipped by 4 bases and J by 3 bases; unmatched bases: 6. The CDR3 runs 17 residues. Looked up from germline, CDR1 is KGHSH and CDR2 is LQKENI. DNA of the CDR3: TGTGCCAGCTCACACCCGACAGGGGGCTTTGGGGCCAACGTCCTGACTTTC. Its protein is CASSHPTGGFGANVLTF.

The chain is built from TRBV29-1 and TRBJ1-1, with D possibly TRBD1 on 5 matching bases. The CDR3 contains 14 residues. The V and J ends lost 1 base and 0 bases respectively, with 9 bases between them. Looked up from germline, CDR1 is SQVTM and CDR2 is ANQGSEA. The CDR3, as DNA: TGCAGCGTTGAAGGGGGCGCCATGAACACTGAAGCTTTCTTT. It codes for CSVEGGAMNTEAFF.

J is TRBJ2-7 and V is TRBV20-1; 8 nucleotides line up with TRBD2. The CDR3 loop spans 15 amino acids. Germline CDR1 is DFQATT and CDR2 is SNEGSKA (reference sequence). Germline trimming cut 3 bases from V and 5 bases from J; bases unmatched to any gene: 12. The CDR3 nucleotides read TGCAGTGCTAGTTGGCTCGGGACTAGAGGCCACGAGCAGTACTTC. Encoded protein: CSASWLGTRGHEQYF.

The CDR3 is CASSPSGRGYEQYF. Here the CDR3 DNA reads TGTGCCAGCAGCCCCTCGGGTAGAGGCTACGAGCAGTACTTC. The V and J genes are TRBV7-8 and TRBJ2-7, with unresolved D. Per germline, CDR1 SGHVS and CDR2 FQNEAQ. CDR3 size: 14 residues. V was cut by 5 bases and J by 3 bases, with 14 bases left in between.